The 31 T cell receptor beta chains below were found in one sample sequenced in a study of shared clonotypes between healthy human individuals (dated by TCRdb to the early 2020s). Libraries were made using the immunoSEQ multiplex PCR assay. TCRdb obtained this table from immuneACCESS and retained in-frame rearrangements with V and J assigned. These tables miss some clones; where compared with another copy, unresolved V genes account for less than half of the shortfall, and the remainder is unexplained. This sample has about 2.3 million clones in its table, and 80% to 95% of those were observed once. Jointly, the top ten make up 0.37% of the sample. Source material: naive CD4+ T cells from PBMCs. Per the publication, the cell subset or site label means: CD45RA+ positively selected. Receptors were obtained from a man aged 18 to 29 in good health. Some clones in this sample may be carry-over from other donors' samples.

Here the CDR3 reads CASSFSDSTEAFF. Here the CDR3 DNA reads TGTGCCAGCAGCTTTTCCGACAGCACTGAAGCTTTCTTT. The chain uses TRBV5-5 and TRBJ1-1; TRBD1 is a possible D gene (5 bases). V was cut by 2 bases and J by 4 bases, with 9 bases left in between. Germline values: CDR1 SGHKS, CDR2 YYEKEE (reference sequence). This CDR3 is built from 13 residues.

This clone was counted once. This chain uses TRBV11-1 with TRBJ2-3; D is unresolved. The CDR3 length is 15 residues. Trimming cost V 5 bases and J 2 bases, with 14 bases left between them. Germline CDR1 SGHAT, CDR2 FQDESV (reference sequence). The CDR3: CASSPRRAPTDTQYF. Here the CDR3 DNA reads TGTGCCAGCAGCCCCCGACGGGCCCCCACAGATACGCAGTATTTT.

The genes are TRBV27 and TRBJ1-4, with TRBD1 as a possible D gene (6 bases). This CDR3 is 15 amino acids long. Germline values: CDR1 MNHEY, CDR2 SMNVEV (reference sequence). Between the trimmed V and J ends, which lost 0 bases and 14 bases, there was a span of 19 bases. CDR3 sequence reads: CASSLSDSRPVYLFF. CDR3 bases: TGTGCCAGCAGTTTATCGGACAGCAGGCCTGTTTACCTGTTTTTT. The full variable domain, with the rest looked up from reference TRBV27 and TRBJ1-4, is EAQVTQNPRYLITVTGKKLTVTCSQNMNHEYMSWYRQDPGLGLRQIYYSMNVEVTDKGDVPEGYKVSRKEKRNFPLILESPSPNQTSLYFCASSLSDSRPVYLFFGSGTQLSVL.

This clone has only one observation. This chain links TRBV28 with TRBJ1-4; tentative D call: TRBD1 (5 bases). This CDR3 comprises 14 residues. Per the germline V gene, CDR1 is MDHEN and CDR2 is SYDVKM. The ends were cut back, 7 bases at V and 6 bases at J, with 15 bases in the middle. The CDR3 loop is CASTRRGLDEKLFF. The CDR3, as DNA: TGTGCCAGCACCCGGCGGGGGTTAGATGAAAAACTGTTTTTT.

CDR3 in amino acids: CASSKDRGLAGANVLTF. CDR3 in DNA: TGTGCCAGCAGCAAAGACAGGGGGCTGGCTGGGGCCAACGTCCTGACTTTC. The chain uses TRBV5-4 and TRBJ2-6; 10 bases fit TRBD1. Trimming cost V 4 bases and J 2 bases; bases outside gene matches: 6. This CDR3 spans 17 amino acids. Looked up from germline, CDR1 is SGHNT and CDR2 is YYREEE (reference sequence).

The CDR3 region has the DNA TGTGCCAGCAGCTCCCCGGGTAACACTGAAGCTTTCTTT. Translation gives CASSSPGNTEAFF. The chain is built from TRBV7-2 and TRBJ1-1; D remains ambiguous. Looked up from germline, CDR1 is SGHTA and CDR2 is FQGNSA. The CDR3 spans 13 residues. V lost 4 bases, J lost 2 bases, and 8 bases lay in between.

The CDR3, as DNA: TGTGCCACCAGCAGAGATCCCACATCGTACAGCTTTAATGAAAAACTGTTTTTT. Protein: CATSRDPTSYSFNEKLFF. V gene TRBV15 combines with J gene TRBJ1-4, with D unresolved. This CDR3 region has 18 residues. The germline V and J ends were trimmed by 0 bases and 4 bases, with 18 bases remaining between them. The germline CDR1 and CDR2 sequences are LNHNV and YYDKDF (reference sequence).

The gene calls are TRBV7-9 and TRBJ1-1; D perhaps matches TRBD1 (5 bases). V was trimmed by 2 bases and J by 1 base, leaving 17 bases between them. The germline gives CDR1 SEHNR, CDR2 FQNEAQ (reference sequence). The CDR3 covers 17 residues. In nucleotides, the CDR3 is TGTGCCAGCAGCTTATTGGGGGTGCCGGGGGAGAACACTGAAGCTTTCTTT. It yields the protein CASSLLGVPGENTEAFF.

The rearrangement links TRBV30 to TRBJ2-3; D is undetermined. The CDR3 spans 14 residues. Trimming cost V 1 base and J 0 bases, with 8 bases left between them. The germline CDR1 and CDR2 sequences are GTSNPN and SVGIG (reference sequence). Written as DNA, the CDR3 is TGTGCCTGGAGTGCGGCAGTTAGCACAGATACGCAGTATTTT. Its translation is CAWSAAVSTDTQYF.

This clone was found once. J is TRBJ2-1 and V is TRBV2; 10 nucleotides match TRBD2. V shed 6 bases, J shed 7 bases, and the junction held 6 bases outside the gene matches. CDR3 size: 14 residues. Looked up from germline, CDR1 is SNHLY and CDR2 is FYNNEI. The CDR3 region is CASREREGGNEQFF. Here the CDR3 DNA reads TGTGCCAGCAGGGAGCGGGAGGGAGGGAATGAGCAGTTCTTC.

The table lists this clone with a count of one. The CDR3 loop is CASSLWVDSGANVLTF. In DNA form, the CDR3 reads TGTGCCAGCAGCTTATGGGTTGACTCTGGGGCCAACGTCCTGACTTTC. The V gene is TRBV11-2, the J gene TRBJ2-6, with D unresolved. Germline CDR1 reads SGHAT; CDR2 reads FQNNGV. The germline V and J ends were trimmed by 2 bases and 0 bases, with 8 bases remaining between them. This CDR3 has 16 residues. Full variable domain (rest looked up from reference TRBV11-2 and TRBJ2-6): EAGVAQSPRYKIIEKRQSVAFWCNPISGHATLYWYQQILGQGPKLLIQFQNNGVVDDSQLPKDRFSAERLKGVDSTLKIQPAKLEDSAVYLCASSLWVDSGANVLTFGAGSRLTVL.

Remarks on this clone: This same CDR3 is encoded by further DNA sequences in the sample. The rearrangement uses TRBV5-1 and TRBJ1-5; 8 positions match TRBD1. CDR3 size: 14 residues. The ends lost 4 bases at V and 7 bases at J; junction bases unmatched: 7. In germline, CDR1 is SGHRS, CDR2 YFSETQ. The DNA for the CDR3 is TGCGCCAGCAGCACAGGGACAGGCGGGCAGCCCCAGCATTTT. It encodes CASSTGTGGQPQHF.

The V call is TRBV7-9, the J call TRBJ1-2; TRBD1 might be the D (5 bases). The V and J ends lost 0 bases and 3 bases respectively, with 5 bases between them. The germline V gene has CDR1 SEHNR and CDR2 FQNEAQ (reference sequence). The CDR3 is 13 residues long. The CDR3 reads CASSLARDYGYTF. DNA of the CDR3: TGTGCCAGCAGCTTAGCCAGGGACTATGGCTACACCTTC. Full variable domain (missing parts from reference TRBV7-9 and TRBJ1-2): DTGVSQNPRHKITKRGQNVTFRCDPISEHNRLYWYRQTLGQGPEFLTYFQNEAQLEKSRLLSDRFSAERPKGSFSTLEIQRTEQGDSAMYLCASSLARDYGYTFGSGTRLTVV.

The chain is built from TRBV5-4 and TRBJ1-4; 7 bases fit TRBD1. The CDR3 loop spans 15 amino acids. The germline V gene has CDR1 SGHNT and CDR2 YYREEE (reference sequence). V lost 4 bases and J lost 3; bases outside the gene matches: 6. The CDR3 loop is CASSLQGPSNEKLFF. CDR3 DNA: TGTGCCAGCAGCCTACAGGGGCCCTCTAATGAAAAACTGTTTTTT. The variable domain in full, with the rest retrieved from reference TRBV5-4 and TRBJ1-4, is ETGVTQSPTHLIKTRGQQVTLRCSSQSGHNTVSWYQQALGQGPQFIFQYYREEENGRGNFPPRFSGLQFPNYSSELNVNALELDDSALYLCASSLQGPSNEKLFFGSGTQLSVL.

The CDR3 region is CASSQDIATYNEQFF. The CDR3 bases are TGCGCCAGCAGCCAGGATATAGCCACCTACAATGAGCAGTTCTTC. The rearrangement joins TRBV5-1 to TRBJ2-1; D gene unclear. The CDR3 runs to 15 residues. Germline-derived CDR1 and CDR2 are SGHRS and YFSETQ. Trimming stripped 4 bases from V and 2 bases from J, with 13 bases between.

The chain recombines TRBV6-5 with TRBJ2-1; possibly TRBD1 for D (6 bases). V lost 6 bases and J 6 bases, leaving 12 bases between the germline ends. Germline values: CDR1 MNHEY, CDR2 SVGAGI. The CDR3 loop spans 13 amino acids. The CDR3 DNA follows: TGTGCCAGCAGAACCACAGGGATCAATGAGCAGTTCTTC. Translating it yields CASRTTGINEQFF.

The CDR3 loop reads CASSATSTGSGNTIYF. CDR3 in DNA: TGCGCCAGCAGCGCGACCTCCACAGGCTCTGGAAACACCATATATTTT. The V gene is TRBV5-1, the J gene TRBJ1-3; D perhaps matches TRBD1 (5 bases). The CDR3 spans 16 residues. Looked up from germline, CDR1 is SGHRS and CDR2 is YFSETQ. V lost 4 bases to trimming and J lost 0 bases, with 14 bases between them.

About this clone: The sample has other DNA sequences that encode this CDR3 too. The chain carries TRBV7-2 and TRBJ1-5; maybe TRBD1 (6 bases). Per the germline V gene, CDR1 is SGHTA and CDR2 is FQGNSA. Trimming took 4 bases from V and 2 from J, leaving 9 bases between them. The CDR3 extends over 14 amino acids. The CDR3, as DNA: TGTGCCAGCAGCTCCCGACAGGGCAATCAGCCCCAGCATTTT. Encoded protein: CASSSRQGNQPQHF.

The genes are TRBV18 and TRBJ2-7; 8 bases are a match to TRBD2. CDR3 length equals 14 residues. From germline, CDR1 is KGHSH and CDR2 LQKENI. Trimming at V came to 3 bases and at J to 9 bases, leaving 10 bases not matched to a gene. The CDR3, as DNA: TGTGCCAGCTCACCTTTGACTAGCGAAGCGGGGCAGTACTTC. Protein sequence: CASSPLTSEAGQYF.

This chain connects TRBV5-4 to TRBJ1-1, with D possibly matching TRBD1 (6 bases). Trimming took off 4 bases at V and 5 bases at J, with 18 bases between the two ends. CDR1 and CDR2 (germline): SGHNT, YYREEE (reference sequence). CDR3 length: 15 residues. The CDR3 sequence: CASSREKGVGTEAFF. The CDR3 DNA follows: TGTGCCAGCAGCAGAGAAAAGGGGGTTGGAACTGAAGCTTTCTTT.

The chain uses TRBV5-1 and TRBJ2-3; TRBD2 agrees at 8 bases. Looked up from germline, CDR1 is SGHRS and CDR2 is YFSETQ. The trim removed 0 bases at V and 2 bases at J, leaving 5 bases unmatched. This CDR3 has 16 amino acids. The CDR3 loop is CASSLERRGDTDTQYF. CDR3 coding DNA: TGCGCCAGCAGCTTGGAGCGGCGGGGGGACACAGATACGCAGTATTTT.

The rearrangement links TRBV21-1 to TRBJ2-7; the DNA was not compared with TRBD1, the D call given in the table. TRBV21-1 is noted as a pseudogene. This CDR3 has 15 residues. The CDR3 coding sequence is TGTGCCAGCAACGCGAAAACAGGGGAGAAGTGCGAGCAGTACTTC. It codes for CASNAKTGEKCEQYF.

This chain uses TRBV27 with TRBJ2-3; 10 nucleotides match TRBD1. The CDR3 covers 17 residues. Per germline, CDR1 MNHEY and CDR2 SMNVEV (reference sequence). With 0 bases clipped from V and 7 bases from J, the junction kept 10 bases outside the gene matches. The CDR3 DNA reads as TGTGCCAGCAGTTTATCAAAGACAGGGGGCTATCGAAATACGCAGTATTTT. Translated: CASSLSKTGGYRNTQYF.

This clone has a single count. CDR3 sequence (DNA): TGTGCCAGCAGCGCGACAGGGGTCGAGACCCAGTACTTC. Translation: CASSATGVETQYF. This sequence joins TRBV11-2 and TRBJ2-5; 8 bases are shared with TRBD1. Germline V gene lookup returns CDR1 SGHAT and CDR2 FQNNGV. The CDR3 is 13 amino acids. The trim removed 5 bases at V and 5 bases at J, leaving 4 bases unmatched.

The chain combines TRBV6-6 with TRBJ1-2, with D possibly matching TRBD1 (5 bases). The CDR3 runs 12 residues. Germline assignment: CDR1 MNHNY and CDR2 SVGAGI (reference sequence). With 8 bases removed from V and 5 bases from J, the gap between germline ends came to 12 bases. The CDR3 here is CASSGVGYGYTF. The CDR3 region has the DNA TGTGCCAGCTCGGGGGTGGGGTATGGCTACACCTTC.

The V gene is TRBV19, the J gene TRBJ1-1; possible D gene TRBD1, 5 bases. V dropped 4 bases and J dropped 0 bases, with 12 bases sitting between them. Per the germline V gene, CDR1 is LNHDA and CDR2 is SQIVND (reference sequence). The CDR3 is made up of 15 amino acids. For the CDR3, the DNA is TGTGCCAGTAGTAGACGACAGTCCTTGAACACTGAAGCTTTCTTT. Translated: CASSRRQSLNTEAFF.

The chain uses TRBV5-4 and TRBJ2-7; D tentatively reads TRBD1 or TRBD2 (6 bases each). The CDR3 consists of 13 residues. Germline lookup yields CDR1 SGHNT and CDR2 YYREEE (reference sequence). Trimming removed 3 bases from V and 6 bases from J, with 13 bases in between. CDR3 in DNA: TGTGCCAGCAGCTCCTTACAGGGAGGCGAGCAGTACTTC. Amino acid sequence: CASSSLQGGEQYF.

The chain combines TRBV29-1 with TRBJ2-5, with D unresolved. The length of the CDR3 is 13 residues. CDR1 and CDR2 from the germline V gene are SQVTM and ANQGSEA. DNA for the CDR3: TGCAGTGCTCAGGAAAATCTCCAAGAGACCCAGTACTTC. It specifies CSAQENLQETQYF.

The rearrangement links TRBV25-1 to TRBJ2-1; possibly TRBD1 or TRBD2 for D (5 bases each). Germline V gene lookup returns CDR1 MGHDK and CDR2 SYGVNS. The CDR3 totals 14 residues. V was cut by 3 bases and J by 7 bases, with 13 bases left in between. The CDR3 sequence: CASSDTGRSNEQFF. The CDR3 nucleotides are TGTGCCAGCAGTGACACGGGGCGGAGTAATGAGCAGTTCTTC.

The V gene is TRBV4-1, the J gene TRBJ1-1; unclear D gene. The CDR3 spans 16 residues. Trimming removed 0 bases at V and 0 bases at J, with 11 bases between. CDR1 MGHRA and CDR2 YSYEKL come from the germline V gene. CDR3 nucleotides: TGCGCCAGCAGCCAAGATTTAAGGGCTATGAACACTGAAGCTTTCTTT. It yields the protein CASSQDLRAMNTEAFF.

The rearrangement links TRBV5-4 to TRBJ2-1; D is tentatively TRBD1 or TRBD2 (6 bases each). The ends were cut back, 4 bases at V and 2 bases at J, with 16 bases in the middle. The CDR3 covers 16 residues. Germline CDR1 and CDR2: SGHNT and YYREEE (reference sequence). CDR3 in amino acids: CASSPGGRVTYNEQFF. Here the CDR3 DNA reads TGTGCCAGCAGCCCCGGGGGCAGGGTCACCTACAATGAGCAGTTCTTC.